This is a list of T cell receptor beta chains from one sample in a study of cytomegalovirus exposure and HLA in healthy donors. The repertoire was sequenced with immunoSEQ multiplex PCR; TCRdb's copy has only in-frame clones and lacks some. Among around 67,000 clones, roughly 80% were seen once, and the ten largest hold about 20%. Sequencing was performed on PBMCs. These receptors came from a woman aged 25 to 39 in good health and CMV-seropositive. Each CDR3 is given with its conserved first and last residue. D genes are given only for firm matches. Expanded clones get a size class; other rows say once, few or many, or leave the size out.

j_gene	d_gene	v_gene	abundance	CDR3aa	CDR3nt
TRBJ2-7	TRBD1	TRBV5-1	.	CASSYRQGNNEQYF	TGCGCCAGCAGCTATCGACAGGGTAACAACGAGCAGTACTTC
TRBJ1-3	.	TRBV7-9	few	CASSLDPGYDSGNTIYF	TGTGCCAGCAGCTTAGATCCGGGTTACGACTCTGGAAACACCATATATTTT
TRBJ2-5	.	TRBV4-2	.	CASSPYRGALGTQYF	TGTGCCAGCAGCCCCTACCGGGGAGCGCTGGGGACCCAGTACTTC
TRBJ1-2	.	TRBV5-1	.	CASSFLGDGYGYTF	TGCGCCAGCAGCTTCCTAGGTGACGGTTATGGCTACACCTTC
TRBJ2-5	TRBD1	TRBV30	.	CAWGGQGRETQYF	TGTGCCTGGGGGGGACAGGGACGAGAGACCCAGTACTTC
TRBJ2-7	.	TRBV25-1	.	CASSEKESQLSTYEQYF	TGTGCCAGCAGTGAAAAGGAGAGCCAGCTCTCGACCTACGAGCAGTACTTC
TRBJ2-5	.	TRBV5-1	.	CASSLERYQETQYF	TGCGCCAGCAGCTTGGAGCGGTACCAAGAGACCCAGTACTTC
TRBJ1-2	.	TRBV7-9	.	CASSYGGGNYGYTF	TGTGCCAGCAGCTACGGGGGAGGTAACTATGGCTACACCTTC
TRBJ2-5	TRBD2	TRBV2	.	CASSPLSGLALQETQYF	TGTGCCAGCAGTCCTCTCTCCGGACTAGCGCTCCAAGAGACCCAGTACTTC
TRBJ1-2	TRBD1	TRBV9	.	CASSVEGGDYGYTF	TGTGCCAGCAGCGTCGAAGGGGGCGACTATGGCTACACCTTC
TRBJ2-7	TRBD1	TRBV6-6	.	CASGTGFNEQYF	TGTGCCAGCGGGACAGGGTTCAACGAGCAGTACTTC
TRBJ1-1	.	TRBV27	.	CASSSFYTEAFF	TGTGCCAGCAGTTCCTTTTACACTGAAGCTTTCTTT
TRBJ1-2	.	TRBV5-6	.	CASSLLDTNYGYTF	TGTGCCAGCAGCTTGTTGGACACTAACTATGGCTACACCTTC
TRBJ2-3	.	TRBV2	.	CASSDALGGHSADTQYF	TGTGCCAGCAGTGACGCCCTTGGGGGACATTCCGCAGATACGCAGTATTTT